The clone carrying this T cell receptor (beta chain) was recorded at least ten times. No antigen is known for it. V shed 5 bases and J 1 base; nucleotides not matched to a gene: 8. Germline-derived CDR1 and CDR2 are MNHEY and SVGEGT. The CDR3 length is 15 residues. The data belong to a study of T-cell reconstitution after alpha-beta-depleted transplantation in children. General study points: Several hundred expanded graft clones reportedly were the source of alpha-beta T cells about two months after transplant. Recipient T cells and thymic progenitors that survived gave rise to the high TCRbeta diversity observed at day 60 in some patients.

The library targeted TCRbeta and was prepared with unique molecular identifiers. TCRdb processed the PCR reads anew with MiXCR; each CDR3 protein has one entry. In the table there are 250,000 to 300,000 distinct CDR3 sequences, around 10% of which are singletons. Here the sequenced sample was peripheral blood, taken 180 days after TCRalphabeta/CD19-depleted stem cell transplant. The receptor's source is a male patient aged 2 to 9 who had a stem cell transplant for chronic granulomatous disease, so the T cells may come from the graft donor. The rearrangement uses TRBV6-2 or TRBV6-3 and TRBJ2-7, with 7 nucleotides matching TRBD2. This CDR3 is CASSRRSGASYEQYF. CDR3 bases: TGTGCCAGCAGTCGAAGGAGCGGGGCGTCCTACGAGCAGTACTTC.